This note documents a single T cell receptor beta chain sequence. This clone was seen only once. The target of this receptor is not known. Base-call qualities are not available, and no considerably larger clone is one nucleotide away. The CDR3 runs 16 amino acids, cysteine and phenylalanine included. CDR3 DNA only is kept here, 48 bases in frame from base 1. V ends up 4 bases short and J 4 bases short, with an unmatched junction base count of 8. Sequences SGHTA (CDR1) and FQGTGA (CDR2) are obtained from the germline V gene. The library was made by the immunoSEQ multiplex PCR assay. The multiplex PCR relied on a mix of 60 forward primers for TCR Vbeta segments and 13 reverse primers for TCR Jbeta segments. Amplification of the CDR3 region of rearranged TCR beta genes was performed with a multiplex PCR assay on genomic DNA. The amplified TCR beta libraries were sequenced on the Illumina HiSeq System as 87-base-pair reads. As for the original processing: In a later analysis, tens of millions of unique TCR beta chains were counted across the approximately 640 repertoires, and roughly 10 million of these chains were shared by at least two donors. A nearest-neighbor algorithm error-corrected the raw reads and collapsed the reads into unique sequences, merging closely related sequences to remove PCR and sequencing errors. V, D and J gene segments were assigned by aligning CDR3 sequences to IMGT reference sequences. Each retained sequence needed at least a six-nucleotide match to both a V gene segment and a J gene segment. Rearrangements were classified as productive when the CDR3 lacked stop codons and remained in frame with V and J, and all other rearrangements were classified as non-productive. Following IMGT convention, CDR3 was defined as the stretch from the second conserved V-encoded cysteine to the conserved J-encoded phenylalanine. The earlier analysis of about 560 of the donors excluded any sequence lacking an unambiguous match to a single V gene segment. An earlier analysis of fewer than 750 of the donors called V segments functional above 56.7% productive rearrangements and segregating when the between-donor standard deviation exceeded 5%. To diagnose cytomegalovirus status from the catalog of TCR beta chain sequences, a statistical classification framework was built. A later analysis assigned V and J genes by comparing TCR nucleotide sequences with IMGT/GENE-DB human TR gene sequences. Using the TCRdist pipeline, a later analysis assigned CDR3 sequences along with most-parsimonious VDJ recombination scenarios. In a later analysis, each TCR beta chain was defined by its CDR3 amino acid sequence together with its V-gene family, and reads without a unique V-gene family were excluded. As a way to deal with suspected cross-contamination and a sequencing artifact, a later analysis dropped over 550 nucleotide sequences that were highly shared and had low generation probability. In a later analysis, a clonal expansion index for each public chain was calculated from normalized within-repertoire ranks of inferred template counts. A later analysis computed generation probabilities with a VDJ recombination model fitted to out-of-frame rearrangements, and checked the results against IGoR. In a later analysis, TCR-TCR, TCR-HLA and TCR-CMV co-occurrence was scored with hypergeometric tests, and a repertoire-size bias correction was applied to TCR pairs. To estimate false discovery rates, a later analysis permuted the HLA or CMV assignments 20 times. A later analysis grouped co-occurring TCRs with DBSCAN, adding TCRdist sequence similarity when clustering within HLA-allele-positive subsets. Repertoires with fewer than 30,000 or more than 120,000 public chains were left out of co-occurrence clustering, as were several repertoires with anomalous nucleotide sharing. TCRdb provides this immuneACCESS table in a form limited to in-frame rearrangements. Some clones are lacking; in checked studies, under half of them reflect an unresolved V gene, and why the rest are absent is not known. The DNA gave D and trimming, while V, J and clone size come from that table. Present in this sample are 100,000 to 150,000 clones, 77% of which were seen just once. Jointly, the top ten make up roughly 1% of the sample.

In total, roughly 670 healthy bone marrow donors made up the cohort. At the time of sampling, all cohort members were nominally healthy, though unrecorded immune exposures were likely present. The donor was CMV seronegative and was included in the group of a few hundred seronegative cohort members. A peripheral blood sample was provided by each donor, and peripheral blood mononuclear cells were used for TCR beta sequencing. The Qiagen DNeasy Blood Extraction Kit was used to extract genomic DNA from the blood cell samples. The entry originates in a study of cytomegalovirus exposure and HLA in healthy donors (TCRdb year 2017). Broadly, across the study: According to an earlier analysis of a few hundred of the donors, some 180 million T cells yielded roughly 110 million unique TCR beta sequences and approximately 300 Gb of sequence data. Typing coverage varied by locus: 629-630 donors for A, B, C, DRB1 and DQB1; approximately 500 for DQA1; some 610 for DPA1; 450 to 480 for DPB1. The study used immunosequencing to profile the T cell repertoires of 670 or so subjects and linked those repertoires to cytomegalovirus serostatus. Besides the first cohort of 550 to 750 subjects, a separate validation cohort made up of 120 different subjects was used. On average, approximately 250,000 unique TCR beta nucleotide sequences were sequenced per donor among a few hundred genotyped donors of the cohort, with roughly 18% of those sequences being non-productive. The genetic ancestry cluster associated with self-reported Caucasian donors included about 84% of the roughly 360 genotyped donors. Class I and class II HLA loci were covered by the typing at four-digit resolution. To decide whether each TCR beta V gene segment behaved as functional or pseudogenic, an earlier analysis of fewer than 750 of the donors relied on high-throughput TCR beta sequencing. About five DR-DQ haplotypes were handled as single units for association and clustering, since linkage in the cohort was strong. Rather than drawing on any new phenotypic data, the later analysis identified candidate immune exposures from TCR beta sequences and the way those sequences occurred across donors. The aim of the study was to test whether cataloging public T cell receptors could identify signatures of past pathogen exposure. A later genetic analysis took genome-wide SNP genotypes for 398 of the 666 donors and used that subset as a discovery cohort. Alongside the repertoire data, information on donor age, sex, ethnicity and CMV serostatus was compiled. Approximately 300 gigabases of sequencing data and approximately 84 million unique TCR sequences were included in an early release covering around 650 HLA-typed donors. The study combined high-throughput TCR immunosequencing, statistical association of individual TCRs with disease status, and machine learning to predict cytomegalovirus infection status. All discovery cohort repertoires had been generated on a single sequencing platform. To study patterns of TCR occurrence, a later analysis re-analyzed previously published TCR beta repertoires from 550 to 800 donors and added high-resolution HLA genotyping.

What the research found in general, with its limitations: Because some donors lacked HLA typing at each locus, the association tests relied only on the typed subset. Immune exposure information for the cohort was limited to CMV serostatus. In an earlier analysis of roughly 500 of the donors, most TCR beta V segments appeared in productive rearrangements about 87% or about 30% of the time, broadly matching IMGT annotations. A later analysis found that TCR association rates varied across HLA loci, with DRB1 alleles showing the most associated TCRs and HLA-C alleles the fewest. Specific HLA alleles were associated with 15,000 to 20,000 TCR beta sequences at a false discovery rate of 0.05 in a later analysis. Assigning TCR associations to individual alleles was difficult when HLA alleles, especially DR and DQ, strongly co-occurred. A later genetic analysis reported fewer N-insertions in productive TCRs among donors in an Asian-associated ancestry cluster than the roughly 700-donor mean. Most TCR sequences were seen in very few donors, while some public TCRs were found in many individuals. A further reported finding was that TCR beta sequences accurately predicted the HLA-A and HLA-B alleles for most subjects in the first cohort. In the study, some 180 TCR beta chains were listed as associated with cytomegalovirus. Correlated functional status among segregating V segments might be attributable to linkage disequilibrium, but an unknown experimental factor could not be ruled out. In a later analysis, several top co-occurrence clusters were reported to appear linked to parvovirus B19, influenza, CMV and Epstein-Barr virus. A cluster of highly shared sequence variants was judged likely to represent a technical artifact of the sequencing pipeline. In vitro tests confirmed that three of the cytomegalovirus-associated TCR beta chains recognize cytomegalovirus antigens. It was suggested by the authors that the approach could potentially be generalized to other disease states and immunological phenotypes. V-gene and J-gene trimming of TCR beta chains was associated with a missense DCLRE1C variant in a later genetic analysis, and the association was replicated in an independent cohort. Sequencing depth was assumed to be roughly uniform across donors in the presence/absence analyses, though that assumption may not hold. A later analysis found that HLA-associated TCR beta chains were more clonally expanded and had lower generation probabilities than equally common non-associated chains. The classifier was reported to diagnose cytomegalovirus status with high specificity and sensitivity in both the original and validation cohorts. Because counts were too low, roughly 16 rarely observed V segments, including chromosome 9 orphons, were left out of the earlier analysis of several hundred of the donors. Because the 87-base-pair reads could not distinguish some IMGT-functional V segments, including TRBV6-2 and TRBV6-3, those segments were excluded. In a later analysis, most CMV-associated TCR beta chains were found to appear HLA-restricted, with HLA associations seemingly driven largely by CMV exposure. In this cohort, only TCR beta chains were sequenced, and detectable features were limited by the absence of alpha or paired-chain data.

Sequenced: PBMCs. The receptor was derived from a woman aged 55-69 years in good health and CMV-seronegative. This chain is built from TRBV7-3 and TRBJ2-2, with 8 central nucleotides matching TRBD2. The base sequence is TGTGCCAGCAGCTACGACGGGGGGGGGTCCACCGGGGAGCTGTTTTTT. Translated, this is CASSYDGGGSTGELFF.